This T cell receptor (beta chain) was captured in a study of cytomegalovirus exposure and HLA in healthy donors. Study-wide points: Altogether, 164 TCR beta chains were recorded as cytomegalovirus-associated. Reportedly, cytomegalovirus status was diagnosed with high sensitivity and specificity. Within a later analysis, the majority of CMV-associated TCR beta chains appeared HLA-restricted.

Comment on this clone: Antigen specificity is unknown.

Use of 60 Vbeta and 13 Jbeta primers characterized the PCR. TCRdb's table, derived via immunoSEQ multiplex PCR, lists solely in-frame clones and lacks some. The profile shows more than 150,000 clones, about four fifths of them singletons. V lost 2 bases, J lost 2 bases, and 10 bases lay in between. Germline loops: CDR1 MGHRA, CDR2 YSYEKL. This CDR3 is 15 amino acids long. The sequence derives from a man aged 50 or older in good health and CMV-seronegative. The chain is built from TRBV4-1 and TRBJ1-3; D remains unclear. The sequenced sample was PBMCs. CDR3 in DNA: TGCGCCAGCAGCCAACGCCGGGAACCTGGAAACACCATATATTTT. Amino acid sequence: CASSQRREPGNTIYF.